This T cell receptor beta chain originates from a study of T cell clonotyping in hematopoietic cell transplantation. Study observations and caveats: Higher Inverse Simpson Index values in graft donor and pretransplant recipient predicted broader posttransplant TCR diversity. Pathologically expanded recipient clonotypes increased progressively from day 30 to day 180 as diversity fell.

This clone turned up a few times. The antigen is not known. This CDR3 region has 13 residues. V was pared by 3 bases and J by 4 bases, with 4 bases between. Per germline, CDR1 LNHDA and CDR2 SQIVND (reference sequence). TCRdb's copy holds only in-frame clones and misses some; the assay was immunoSEQ multiplex PCR. This sample has 15,000 or so clones, with roughly 58% found just once. This chain connects TRBV19 to TRBJ2-6; D is unclear. This clonotype originated in a male patient aged 50 to 59 who had an allogeneic stem cell transplant from an unrelated donor, so T cells may come from the graft donor. Some clones in this sample may be carry-over from other donors' samples. Material: PBMCs, obtained 30 days after allogeneic stem cell transplant. The CDR3 here is CASSISGANVLTF. The CDR3 DNA sequence: TGTGCCAGTAGTATCTCAGGGGCCAACGTCCTGACTTTC.